This TCR beta chain appears in the sequencing data of a study of a mutant IDH1 vaccine in newly diagnosed glioma (dated by TCRdb to about 2021). Turning to the overall study: Patients received eight vaccinations in weeks 1, 3, 5, 7, 11, 15, 19 and 23, corresponding to visits V03 through V10. Longitudinal TCRB deep sequencing was done for 25 to 30 treated patients, wherever samples were available for exploratory analyses. In the chemotherapy-containing groups, vaccination started alongside temozolomide cycles, whereas in patients who had radiotherapy alone it started 4-6 weeks after radiotherapy. Peripheral blood samples were drawn at six visits, namely V03 (baseline), V05, V07, V10, V12 and V13. Before enrollment, patients had received standard therapy of radiotherapy alone, temozolomide alone, or radiochemotherapy with temozolomide; most received the combination. Of the approximately 30 treated patients, around 62% were male and about 40% were female, and a mean age of roughly 41 years was recorded.

Overall study results and their limits: Immune responses induced by the vaccine were seen in 93.3% of patients across multiple MHC alleles. It was noted by the authors that analyses of patient blood samples could not be reproduced owing to sample limitations. Pseudoprogression seemed to be unrelated to changes in the top peripheral T cell clonotypes found by TCRB sequencing. Availability determined which PBMC samples were chosen for TCRB deep sequencing.

A note on this clone: The clone's antigen remains unknown. No much larger clone is present one base from it, and per-base qualities are unavailable.

Library preparation was by the immunoSEQ multiplex PCR assay. Rearranged TCR beta chain sequences were amplified using the hsTCRB Kit according to the manufacturer's protocol. An Illumina MiSeq was used to sequence the TCRB libraries. The original pipeline was this. The proprietary platform of the kit vendor was used for demultiplexing, trimming and gene mapping. TCRdb re-hosts the immuneACCESS table, in-frame sequences only. Its copies lack some clones; in the studies checked, an unresolved V gene accounts for under half of them, and the cause for the rest is not known. Clonal size and the V and J genes are those of that table, whereas D and trimming came from the DNA. Within this sample are roughly 130,000 clones, with 80% of them counted one time only. Clones ranked in the top ten supply 5.5% of the sample. The sample's time point label, decoded: week 11, during vaccination. Every vaccine dose consisted of 300 ug of a 20-mer mutant IDH1 peptide in Montanide, administered subcutaneously together with topical imiquimod. All donors had newly diagnosed IDH1-mutant astrocytomas of WHO grade 3 or 4 that showed loss of nuclear ATRX. The samples were drawn from NOA16, a multicentre, single-arm, open-label phase I trial in Germany that tested a mutant IDH1 peptide vaccine in humans for the first time. The DNeasy Blood and Tissue Kit was used to extract genomic DNA from EDTA blood for TCRB sequencing.

V sheds 7 bases and J sheds 2 bases, leaving 15 bases between their ends. Taken from the germline V gene, the CDR1 and CDR2 loops are SGHAT and FQNNGV. The CDR3 sequence holds 14 residues, the cysteine and phenylalanine included. Left in the record is the CDR3 DNA by itself, 42 bases read in frame from the first base. The chain links TRBV11-2 with TRBJ2-7; the D segment might be TRBD1 or TRBD2, since each matches 6 bases. The specimen comprised PBMCs, sampled from a glioma patient whose treatment included an IDH1 peptide vaccine. The sequence came from a man aged 40-50 years with glioma. The DNA sequence is TGTGCCAGCATCCCCCGGGGGCCCGCCTACGAGCAGTACTTC. Its product reads: CASIPRGPAYEQYF.